The T cell receptor (beta chain) described here comes from a study of blood T cell repertoires in COVID-19. Study-wide background: Sources were T cells, B-cell-depleted T cells, or PBMCs; the material itself was cDNA or gDNA.

With 5 bases removed from V and 1 base from J, the gap between germline ends came to 8 bases. Per germline, CDR1 SGHVS and CDR2 FNYEAQ. This CDR3 has 13 residues. Study processing details: Reference gene primer amplification gave estimated nucleated cell counts. Sequencing was performed with immunoSEQ multiplex PCR; in TCRdb, only in-frame clones are kept and a portion is missing. The V and J calls and the clone size are those of that table, but D and trimming were determined from the DNA. The sample lists fewer than 150,000 clones, roughly 89% occurring once. Sequencing used peripheral blood. The chain combines TRBV7-6 with TRBJ1-1; D is undetermined. This TCR derives from a woman aged 40 to 55 with acute or convalescent COVID-19. The CDR3 nucleotides read TGTGCCAGCAGCCGCGATCCGAACACTGAAGCTTTCTTT. This gives the protein CASSRDPNTEAFF. The whole variable domain, filled in from reference TRBV7-6 and TRBJ1-1, reads GAGVSQSPRYKVTKRGQDVALRCDPISGHVSLYWYRQALGQGPEFLTYFNYEAQQDKSGLPNDRFSAERPEGSISTLTIQRTEQRDSAMYRCASSRDPNTEAFFGQGTRLTVV.